The 8 T cell receptor beta chains in this list originate from one sample, sequenced in a study of shared clonotypes between healthy human individuals. Repertoires were generated with immunoSEQ multiplex PCR, while TCRdb's copy carries only in-frame clones and drops some. The sample lists a few million clones, approximately 94% occurring once. The source material was naive CD4+ T cells sorted from blood. As for subset: CD45RA+ positively selected. These receptors were collected from a man aged 18-30 years in good health.

This chain joins TRBV10-3 and TRBJ2-7, with D unresolved. With 3 bases removed from V and 2 bases from J, the gap between germline ends came to 8 bases. CDR1 is ENHRY, CDR2 SYGVKD, per germline. The CDR3 extends over 13 amino acids. As DNA, the CDR3 is TGTGCCATCAGTGAAGCTAACCCCTACGAGCAGTACTTC. Translation gives CAISEANPYEQYF.

The chain uses TRBV28 and TRBJ1-4; 9 bases map to TRBD1. V lost 6 bases to trimming and J lost 6 bases; unmatched junction nucleotides: 11. CDR1 MDHEN and CDR2 SYDVKM come from the germline V gene. The CDR3 is made up of 16 amino acids. CDR3 DNA sequence: TGTGCCAGCAGCCCCCTTGACCGGACAGGGGATGAAAAACTGTTTTTT. Its translation is CASSPLDRTGDEKLFF.

In regard to this clone: At the DNA level, this CDR3 is encoded by other sequences in the same sample as well. V usage is TRBV5-1 and J usage is TRBJ2-7, with 9 bases that match TRBD1. V was clipped by 4 bases and J by 3 bases; unmatched bases: 5. The germline V gene has CDR1 SGHRS and CDR2 YFSETQ. The CDR3 runs 14 residues. CDR3 amino acids: CASSPGTGSYEQYF. Written as DNA, the CDR3 is TGCGCCAGCAGCCCAGGGACAGGGAGCTACGAGCAGTACTTC.

The chain couples TRBV19 to TRBJ1-4; no clear D. This CDR3 has 16 residues. V was clipped by 5 bases and J by 14 bases, with 27 bases between them. Germline loops: CDR1 LNHDA, CDR2 SQIVND (reference sequence). The CDR3 sequence: CASSVEGLPPIDRLFF. The CDR3, as DNA: TGTGCCAGTAGTGTTGAAGGACTGCCTCCTATCGATAGGCTGTTTTTT.

The V call is TRBV5-5, the J call TRBJ1-1, with D possibly TRBD1 on 5 matching bases. V was pared by 2 bases and J by 0 bases, with 8 bases between. Germline assignment: CDR1 SGHKS and CDR2 YYEKEE (reference sequence). The CDR3 is 14 residues long. The CDR3 reads CASSLATVNTEAFF. The CDR3 coding sequence is TGTGCCAGCAGCTTAGCGACAGTGAACACTGAAGCTTTCTTT. The full variable domain, rest sourced from reference TRBV5-5 and TRBJ1-1, is DAGVTQSPTHLIKTRGQQVTLRCSPISGHKSVSWYQQVLGQGPQFIFQYYEKEERGRGNFPDRFSARQFPNYSSELNVNALLLGDSALYLCASSLATVNTEAFFGQGTRLTVV.

The chain uses TRBV10-2 and TRBJ2-1, with 13 bases fitting TRBD2. This CDR3 is built from 16 residues. Per the germline V gene, CDR1 is WSHSY and CDR2 is SAAADI. The J segment lost 4 bases and the V segment lost 6 bases, leaving 6 bases of the junction unmatched. The CDR3 nucleotides are TGCGCCAGCAGACGGACTAGCGGGGGCCCTTACAATGAGCAGTTCTTC. Its protein is CASRRTSGGPYNEQFF.

The gene calls are TRBV7-3 and TRBJ2-1; the D is unclear. Trimming shortened V by 4 bases and J by 5 bases, and 15 bases separated the two germline ends. The CDR3 loop spans 15 amino acids. Per the germline V gene, CDR1 is SGHTA and CDR2 is FQGTGA. Here the CDR3 reads CASSSALVANNEQFF. The CDR3 DNA is TGTGCCAGCAGCTCCGCATTAGTGGCTAACAATGAGCAGTTCTTC.

The chain has TRBV10-3 and TRBJ1-1, with 8 bases aligning to TRBD1. This CDR3 contains 16 residues. V lost 0 bases to trimming and J lost 0 bases; unmatched junction nucleotides: 3. Germline lookup yields CDR1 ENHRY and CDR2 SYGVKD. CDR3 protein: CAISESPDRVNTEAFF. DNA for the CDR3: TGTGCCATCAGTGAGTCCCCGGACAGGGTGAACACTGAAGCTTTCTTT.